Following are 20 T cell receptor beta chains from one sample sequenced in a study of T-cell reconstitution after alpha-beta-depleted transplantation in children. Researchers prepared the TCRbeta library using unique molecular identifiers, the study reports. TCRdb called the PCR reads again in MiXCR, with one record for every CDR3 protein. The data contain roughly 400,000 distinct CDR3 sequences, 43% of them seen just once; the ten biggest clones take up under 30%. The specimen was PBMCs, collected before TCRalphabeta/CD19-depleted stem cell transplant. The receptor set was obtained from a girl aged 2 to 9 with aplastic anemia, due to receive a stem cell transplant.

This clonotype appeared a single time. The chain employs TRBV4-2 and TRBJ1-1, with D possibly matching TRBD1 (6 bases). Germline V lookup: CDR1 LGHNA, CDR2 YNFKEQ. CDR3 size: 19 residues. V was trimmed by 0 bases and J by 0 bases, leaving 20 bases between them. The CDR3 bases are TGTGCCAGCAGCCAAGATCCAAGGACAGCCCTGGGGATGAACACTGAAGCTTTCTTT. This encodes CASSQDPRTALGMNTEAFF.

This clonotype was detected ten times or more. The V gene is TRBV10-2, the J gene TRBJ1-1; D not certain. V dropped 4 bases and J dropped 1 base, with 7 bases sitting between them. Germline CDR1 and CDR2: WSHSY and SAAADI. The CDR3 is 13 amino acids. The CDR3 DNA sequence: TGCGCCAGCAGTGGAGTACCGAACACTGAAGCTTTCTTT. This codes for CASSGVPNTEAFF.

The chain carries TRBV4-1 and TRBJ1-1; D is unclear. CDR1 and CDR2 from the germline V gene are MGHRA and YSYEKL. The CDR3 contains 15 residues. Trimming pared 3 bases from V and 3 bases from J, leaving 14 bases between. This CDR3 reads CASSQFRGEDTEAFF. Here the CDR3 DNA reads TGCGCCAGCAGCCAGTTCCGGGGAGAGGACACTGAAGCTTTCTTT.

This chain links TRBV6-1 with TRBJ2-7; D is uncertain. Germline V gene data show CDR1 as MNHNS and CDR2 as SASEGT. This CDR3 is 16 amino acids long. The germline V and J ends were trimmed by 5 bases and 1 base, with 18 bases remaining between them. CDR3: CASSPSGYQISYEQYF. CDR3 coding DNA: TGTGCCAGCAGTCCCTCCGGTTATCAGATATCCTACGAGCAGTACTTC.

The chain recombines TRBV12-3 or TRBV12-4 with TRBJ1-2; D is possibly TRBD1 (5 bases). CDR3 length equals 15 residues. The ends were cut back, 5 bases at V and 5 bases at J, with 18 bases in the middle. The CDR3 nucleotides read TGTGCCAGCAGTCCACCGACAGCGGCTCCGTATGGCTACACCTTC. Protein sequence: CASSPPTAAPYGYTF.

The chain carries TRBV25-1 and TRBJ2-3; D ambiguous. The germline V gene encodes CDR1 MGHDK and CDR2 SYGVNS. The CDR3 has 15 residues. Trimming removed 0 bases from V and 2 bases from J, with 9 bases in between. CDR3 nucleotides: TGTGCCAGCAGTGAATACGTTTCCGCCACAGATACGCAGTATTTT. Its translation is CASSEYVSATDTQYF.

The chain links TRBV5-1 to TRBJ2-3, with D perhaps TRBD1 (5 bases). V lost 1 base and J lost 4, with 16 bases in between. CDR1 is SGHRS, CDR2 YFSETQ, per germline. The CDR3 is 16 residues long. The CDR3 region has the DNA TGCGCCAGCAGCTTGAGCGCAGGGCTAAGGGCAGATACGCAGTATTTT. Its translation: CASSLSAGLRADTQYF.

CDR3 residues: CASSARVPPYNEQFF. The CDR3 DNA reads as TGCGCCAGCAGTGCGAGGGTACCTCCCTACAATGAGCAGTTCTTC. The chain carries TRBV10-2 and TRBJ2-1, with a tentative D call TRBD2 (5 bases). The CDR3 is 15 residues long. V shed 4 bases and J shed 2 bases, with 12 bases lying between them. Germline CDR1 reads WSHSY; CDR2 reads SAAADI.

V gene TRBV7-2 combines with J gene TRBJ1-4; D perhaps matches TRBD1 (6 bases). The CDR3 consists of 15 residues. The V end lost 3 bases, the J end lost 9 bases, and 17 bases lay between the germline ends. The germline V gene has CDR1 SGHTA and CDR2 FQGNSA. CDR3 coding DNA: TGTGCCAGCAGCTTCGCGGGGGCCGGGGGAAAAAAACTGTTTTTT. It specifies CASSFAGAGGKKLFF.

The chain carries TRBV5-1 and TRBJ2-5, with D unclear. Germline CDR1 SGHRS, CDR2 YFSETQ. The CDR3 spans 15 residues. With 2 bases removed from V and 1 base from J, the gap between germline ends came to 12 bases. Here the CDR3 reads CASSFTAALQETQYF. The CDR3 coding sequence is TGCGCCAGCAGCTTTACGGCAGCCCTCCAAGAGACCCAGTACTTC. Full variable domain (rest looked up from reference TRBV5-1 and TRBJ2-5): KAGVTQTPRYLIKTRGQQVTLSCSPISGHRSVSWYQQTPGQGLQFLFEYFSETQRNKGNFPGRFSGRQFSNSRSEMNVSTLELGDSALYLCASSFTAALQETQYFGPGTRLLVL.

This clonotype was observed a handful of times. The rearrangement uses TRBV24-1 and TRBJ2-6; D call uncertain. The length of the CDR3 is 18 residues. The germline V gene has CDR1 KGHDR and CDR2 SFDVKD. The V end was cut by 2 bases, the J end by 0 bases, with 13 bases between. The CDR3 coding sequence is TGTGCCACCAGTGATTCAGCCAGAGCCAACTCTGGGGCCAACGTCCTGACTTTC. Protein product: CATSDSARANSGANVLTF.

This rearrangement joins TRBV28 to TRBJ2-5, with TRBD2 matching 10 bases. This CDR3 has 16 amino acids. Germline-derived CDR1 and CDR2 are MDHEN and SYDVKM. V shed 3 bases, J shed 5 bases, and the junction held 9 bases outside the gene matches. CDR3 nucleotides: TGTGCCAGCAGTTTCCCCGCTAGCGGGGGACGGGAGACCCAGTACTTC. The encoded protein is CASSFPASGGRETQYF.

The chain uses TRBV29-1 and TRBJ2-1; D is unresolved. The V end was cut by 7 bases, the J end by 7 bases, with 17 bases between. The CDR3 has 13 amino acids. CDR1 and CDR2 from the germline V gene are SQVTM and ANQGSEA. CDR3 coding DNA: TGCAGCGCCTACCCGGCTAGGGCTAATGAGCAGTTCTTC. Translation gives CSAYPARANEQFF.

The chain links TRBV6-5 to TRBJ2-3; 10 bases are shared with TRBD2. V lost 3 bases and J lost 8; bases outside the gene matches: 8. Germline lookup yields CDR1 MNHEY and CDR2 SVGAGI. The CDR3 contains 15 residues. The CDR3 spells CASSYSGLATSTQYF. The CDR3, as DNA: TGTGCCAGCAGTTATTCGGGACTAGCGACTTCTACGCAGTATTTT.

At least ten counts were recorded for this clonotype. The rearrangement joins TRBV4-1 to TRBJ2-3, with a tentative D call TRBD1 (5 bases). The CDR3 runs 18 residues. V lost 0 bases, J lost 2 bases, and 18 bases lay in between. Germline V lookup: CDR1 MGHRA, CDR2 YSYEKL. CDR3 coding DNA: TGCGCCAGCAGCCAAGATGCCCCCATCCTTGGGGCCACAGATACGCAGTATTTT. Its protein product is CASSQDAPILGATDTQYF.

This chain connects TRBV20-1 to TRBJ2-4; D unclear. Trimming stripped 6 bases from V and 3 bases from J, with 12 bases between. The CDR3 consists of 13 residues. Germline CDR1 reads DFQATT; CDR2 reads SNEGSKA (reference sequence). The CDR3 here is CSARSPGKNIQYF. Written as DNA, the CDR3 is TGCAGTGCCCGAAGCCCGGGCAAAAACATTCAGTACTTC.

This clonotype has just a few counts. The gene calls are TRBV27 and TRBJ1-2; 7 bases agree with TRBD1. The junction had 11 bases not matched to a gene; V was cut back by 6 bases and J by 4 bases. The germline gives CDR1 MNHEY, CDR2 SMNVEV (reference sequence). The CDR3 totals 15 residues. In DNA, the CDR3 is TGTGCCAGCAGACTCACAGGGGTGGGGCCCTATGGCTACACCTTC. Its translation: CASRLTGVGPYGYTF.

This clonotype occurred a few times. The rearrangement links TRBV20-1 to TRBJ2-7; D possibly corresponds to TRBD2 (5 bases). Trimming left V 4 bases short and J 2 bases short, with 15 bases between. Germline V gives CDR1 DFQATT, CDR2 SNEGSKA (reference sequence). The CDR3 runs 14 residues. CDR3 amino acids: CSATDLAAAYEQYF. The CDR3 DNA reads TGCAGTGCTACAGACCTAGCTGCGGCCTACGAGCAGTACTTC.

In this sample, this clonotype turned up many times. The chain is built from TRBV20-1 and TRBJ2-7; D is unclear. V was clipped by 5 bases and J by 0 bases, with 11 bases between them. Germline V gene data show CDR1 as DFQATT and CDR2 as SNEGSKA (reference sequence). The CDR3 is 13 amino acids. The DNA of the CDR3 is TGCAGTGCTCCGAGCGAAAACTCCTACGAGCAGTACTTC. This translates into CSAPSENSYEQYF.

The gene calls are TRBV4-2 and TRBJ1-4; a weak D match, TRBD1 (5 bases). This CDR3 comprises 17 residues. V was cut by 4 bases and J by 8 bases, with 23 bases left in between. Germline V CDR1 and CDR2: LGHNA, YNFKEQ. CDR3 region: CASSPGPGGLTGEKLFF. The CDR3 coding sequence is TGTGCCAGCAGCCCTGGACCGGGGGGGTTAACGGGGGAAAAACTGTTTTTT.